These 26 T cell receptor beta chains originate from one sample sequenced in a study of T cell responses to AZD1222 COVID-19 vaccine. Libraries were prepared by immunoSEQ multiplex PCR; TCRdb keeps only in-frame clonotypes and omits some of them. The sample has 100,000 to 150,000 clones, 93% seen once. The sequencing used peripheral blood, collected on day 0 of AZD1222 vaccination. These receptors all come from an adult in good health.

This chain uses TRBV12-3 or TRBV12-4 with TRBJ1-3, with D unresolved. The CDR3 extends over 12 amino acids. V was trimmed by 6 bases and J by 8 bases, leaving 11 bases between them. CDR3 sequence reads: CASSHLVHTIYF. The CDR3 DNA is TGTGCCAGCAGCCATCTGGTGCACACCATATATTTT.

The chain carries TRBV6-2 or TRBV6-3 and TRBJ2-1, with a weak D call TRBD2 (6 bases). Trimming removed 2 bases at V and 5 bases at J, with 16 bases between. The CDR3 loop spans 16 amino acids. Looked up from germline, CDR1 is MNHEY and CDR2 is SVGEGT. Written as DNA, the CDR3 is TGTGCCAGCAGTTACCGGCGTCTAGCGCCGAACAATGAGCAGTTCTTC. It encodes CASSYRRLAPNNEQFF.

This chain links TRBV6-1 with TRBJ2-7; D call uncertain. CDR1 is MNHNS and CDR2 is SASEGT in the germline V gene. This CDR3 spans 13 amino acids. The V gene lost 3 bases and the J gene lost 5 bases, with 11 bases spanning the gap. This chain's CDR3 is CASSDRARDEQYF. In DNA, the CDR3 is TGTGCCAGCAGTGACAGAGCTCGAGACGAGCAGTACTTC.

The chain recombines TRBV4-1 with TRBJ1-6, with 10 nucleotides matching TRBD1. The CDR3 length is 16 residues. Per germline, CDR1 MGHRA and CDR2 YSYEKL. Trimming at V came to 4 bases and at J to 6 bases, leaving 6 bases not matched to a gene. CDR3 sequence reads: CASSLRTGGGNSPLHF. CDR3 nucleotide sequence: TGCGCCAGCAGCCTTCGGACAGGGGGGGGTAATTCACCCCTCCACTTT.

The chain uses TRBV7-2 and TRBJ2-3, with TRBD2 matching 7 bases. The CDR3 consists of 14 residues. CDR1 and CDR2 from the germline V gene are SGHTA and FQGNSA. The ends lost 1 base at V and 6 bases at J; junction bases unmatched: 4. The CDR3 DNA is TGTGCCAGCAGCTTAGGGACTAGTTGGGATACGCAGTATTTT. As protein: CASSLGTSWDTQYF.

The chain couples TRBV29-1 to TRBJ2-7, with 10 positions matching TRBD2. The CDR3 runs to 13 residues. After removal of 5 bases from V and 4 bases from J, the junction contained 5 bases not matched to a gene. Germline lookup yields CDR1 SQVTM and CDR2 ANQGSEA. CDR3 sequence: CSVLAGVAYEQYF. CDR3 in DNA: TGCAGCGTTCTAGCGGGAGTAGCATACGAGCAGTACTTC.

This clone has a single count. Compared with germline, one end of the junction differs, possibly owing to a read error. The genes are TRBV5-1 and TRBJ2-1; TRBD2 aligns across 9 bases. Germline V gene lookup returns CDR1 SGHRS and CDR2 YFSETQ. This CDR3 has 15 amino acids. The chain's CDR3 is CARSSRGGGGNEQFF. In nucleotides, the CDR3 is TGCGCCCGCAGCTCGCGGGGGGGCGGTGGGAATGAGCAGTTCTTC. Using reference TRBV5-1 and TRBJ2-1 for the parts outside the CDR3, the full variable domain is KAGVTQTPRYLIKTRGQQVTLSCSPISGHRSVSWYQQTPGQGLQFLFEYFSETQRNKGNFPGRFSGRQFSNSRSEMNVSTLELGDSALYLCARSSRGGGGNEQFFGPGTRLTVL.

The V and J genes are TRBV12-5 and TRBJ2-2; TRBD1 might be the D (5 bases). The germline V and J ends were trimmed by 5 bases and 5 bases, with 6 bases remaining between them. CDR3 length: 12 amino acids. Germline loops: CDR1 LGHNT, CDR2 FRNRAP. Here the CDR3 reads CASGQGTGELFF. Here the CDR3 DNA reads TGTGCTAGTGGTCAGGGAACCGGGGAGCTGTTTTTT.

This clone was observed a few times. V gene TRBV28 combines with J gene TRBJ1-2; 11 bases line up with TRBD1. CDR3 size: 16 residues. The trim removed 5 bases at V and 4 bases at J, leaving 9 bases unmatched. Per germline, CDR1 MDHEN and CDR2 SYDVKM. The CDR3 sequence: CASSPAGTGGRYGYTF. CDR3 nucleotides: TGTGCCAGCAGTCCCGCCGGGACAGGGGGTCGCTATGGCTACACCTTC.

The genes are TRBV5-1 and TRBJ1-1; no clear D gene. Germline assignment: CDR1 SGHRS and CDR2 YFSETQ. V dropped 8 bases and J dropped 1 base, with 12 bases sitting between them. The CDR3 sequence is 13 residues long. CDR3 in amino acids: CASHPRENTEAFF. The DNA of the CDR3 is TGCGCCAGTCACCCTCGGGAGAACACTGAAGCTTTCTTT. Drawing the rest from reference TRBV5-1 and TRBJ1-1, the complete variable domain is KAGVTQTPRYLIKTRGQQVTLSCSPISGHRSVSWYQQTPGQGLQFLFEYFSETQRNKGNFPGRFSGRQFSNSRSEMNVSTLELGDSALYLCASHPRENTEAFFGQGTRLTVV.

This clone was counted once. The chain links TRBV7-3 to TRBJ1-1; 8 positions match TRBD1. The CDR3 consists of 12 residues. V gave up 5 bases and J gave up 9 bases; unmatched junction bases: 5. Germline V gene lookup returns CDR1 SGHTA and CDR2 FQGTGA. CDR3 sequence (DNA): TGTGCCAGCAGCCAAGGACAGGGAAAAGCTTTCTTT. Translating it yields CASSQGQGKAFF.

The chain combines TRBV7-2 with TRBJ2-2; D may be TRBD1 (5 bases). There are 15 residues in the CDR3. Trimming left V 2 bases short and J 5 bases short, with 12 bases between. Germline V gene sequence: CDR1 SGHTA, CDR2 FQGNSA. CDR3 region: CASSLSSRATGELFF. The CDR3 DNA sequence: TGTGCCAGCAGCTTATCCTCCAGGGCGACCGGGGAGCTGTTTTTT. Combining the CDR3 with reference TRBV7-2 and TRBJ2-2 gives the whole variable domain GAGVSQSPSNKVTEKGKDVELRCDPISGHTALYWYRQSLGQGLEFLIYFQGNSAPDKSGLPSDRFSAERTGGSVSTLTIQRTQQEDSAVYLCASSLSSRATGELFFGEGSRLTVL.

The chain uses TRBV27 and TRBJ1-5; 8 bases align to TRBD1. This CDR3 spans 17 amino acids. The germline CDR1 and CDR2 sequences are MNHEY and SMNVEV (reference sequence). V dropped 6 bases and J dropped 4; count of bases not matched to a gene: 14. The chain's CDR3 is CASSLLPFQGANQPQHF. CDR3 coding DNA: TGTGCCAGCAGCCTACTCCCCTTTCAGGGGGCGAATCAGCCCCAGCATTTT.

V usage is TRBV4-3 and J usage is TRBJ1-1; TRBD1 matches 7 bases. The CDR3 totals 17 residues. With 0 bases clipped from V and 5 bases from J, the junction kept 12 bases outside the gene matches. CDR1 and CDR2 (germline): LGHNA, YSLEER. The CDR3 DNA reads as TGCGCCAGCAGCCAAGATCCCCCGACAGGGCTCTTGACTGAAGCTTTCTTT. Protein product: CASSQDPPTGLLTEAFF.

J is TRBJ2-5 and V is TRBV3-1 (or the pseudogene TRBV3-2); D may match TRBD1 or TRBD2 (5 bases each). CDR1 and CDR2 (germline): LGHDT, YNNKEL (reference sequence). This CDR3 has 14 residues. Trimming removed 1 base from V and 4 bases from J, with 10 bases in between. DNA of the CDR3: TGTGCCAGCAGCCAAGTCCCGGGGCGAGAGACCCAGTACTTC. The encoded protein is CASSQVPGRETQYF.

The chain has TRBV19 and TRBJ1-5; D perhaps matches TRBD1 (6 bases). Trimming removed 2 bases at V and 3 bases at J, with 11 bases between. This CDR3 has 15 residues. Germline loops: CDR1 LNHDA, CDR2 SQIVND (reference sequence). The CDR3 spells CASSIQGPANQPQHF. CDR3 DNA: TGTGCCAGTAGTATACAGGGGCCAGCCAATCAGCCCCAGCATTTT.

This chain joins TRBV5-6 and TRBJ2-6, with D possibly being TRBD1 (6 bases). V was shortened by 5 bases and J by 0 bases, with 15 bases between the two germline ends. The CDR3 is 17 residues long. Per the germline V gene, CDR1 is SGHDT and CDR2 is YYEEEE. CDR3: CASRSGQIYSGANVLTF. DNA for the CDR3: TGTGCCAGCAGATCCGGACAGATTTACTCTGGGGCCAACGTCCTGACTTTC.

This chain uses TRBV19 with TRBJ2-1; D possibly corresponds to TRBD1 (6 bases). Trimming removed 5 bases at V and 3 bases at J, with 14 bases between. Per the germline V gene, CDR1 is LNHDA and CDR2 is SQIVND (reference sequence). The CDR3 extends over 15 amino acids. The CDR3 region is CASSPTGTSYNEQFF. The DNA of the CDR3 is TGTGCCAGTAGTCCTACAGGGACGAGCTACAATGAGCAGTTCTTC.

This chain uses TRBV18 with TRBJ1-2, with D hard to call. Germline lookup yields CDR1 KGHSH and CDR2 LQKENI. CDR3 length: 11 amino acids. V was shortened by 6 bases and J by 6 bases, with 8 bases between the two germline ends. CDR3 residues: CASSREDGYTF. The CDR3 DNA reads TGTGCCAGCTCCCGTGAGGATGGCTACACCTTC.

CDR3 in amino acids: CASSNDRGKTEAFF. The CDR3 DNA is TGTGCCAGTAGTAATGACAGGGGAAAAACTGAAGCTTTCTTT. This sequence joins TRBV19 and TRBJ1-1; 8 positions agree with TRBD1. The CDR3 contains 14 residues. Germline CDR1 reads LNHDA; CDR2 reads SQIVND (reference sequence). V shed 4 bases, J shed 5 bases, and the junction held 6 bases outside the gene matches.

CDR3 amino acids: CASSQDLLGEQFF. The CDR3 coding sequence is TGTGCCAGCAGCCAAGATCTTCTCGGAGAGCAGTTCTTC. This sequence joins TRBV4-2 and TRBJ2-1; no clear D. Per the germline V gene, CDR1 is LGHNA and CDR2 is YNFKEQ. There are 13 residues in the CDR3. V was clipped by 0 bases and J by 10 bases, with 10 bases between them.

V gene TRBV20-1 combines with J gene TRBJ1-1; D uncertain. V lost 3 bases and J lost 4, with 9 bases in between. Germline V gene data show CDR1 as DFQATT and CDR2 as SNEGSKA (reference sequence). The CDR3 totals 12 residues. Written as DNA, the CDR3 is TGCAGTGCTAGTAGTGGGGTCACTGAAGCTTTCTTT. It encodes CSASSGVTEAFF.

The chain uses TRBV5-5 and TRBJ2-5; 7 nucleotides match TRBD2. The CDR3 extends over 15 amino acids. Germline-derived CDR1 and CDR2 are SGHKS and YYEKEE (reference sequence). V lost 4 bases and J lost 5; bases outside the gene matches: 11. The chain's CDR3 is CASSPREREWETQYF. The CDR3, as DNA: TGTGCCAGCAGCCCGCGAGAGCGGGAATGGGAGACCCAGTACTTC.

The V call is TRBV24-1, the J call TRBJ2-2; D gene uncertain. Trimming cost V 2 bases and J 5 bases, with 2 bases left between them. Germline-derived CDR1 and CDR2 are KGHDR and SFDVKD. The CDR3 is made up of 12 amino acids. The CDR3 DNA follows: TGTGCCACCAGTGATTGGACCGGGGAGCTGTTTTTT. This translates into CATSDWTGELFF.

The chain is built from TRBV7-3 and TRBJ1-6, with TRBD1 matching 7 bases. CDR1 SGHTA and CDR2 FQGTGA come from the germline V gene. The CDR3 extends over 14 amino acids. V was pared by 1 base and J by 7 bases, with 1 base of the junction left unmatched. DNA for the CDR3: TGTGCCAGCAGCTTAAAACAGGGGAATTCACCCCTCCACTTT. Translation: CASSLKQGNSPLHF.

As for this clone: Compared with germline, one end of the junction differs, possibly owing to a read error. The chain is built from TRBV2 and TRBJ2-4; 7 bases map to TRBD1. This CDR3 contains 15 residues. Germline CDR1 and CDR2: SNHLY and FYNNEI. The CDR3 loop is CASREDRATKNIQYF. As DNA, the CDR3 is TGTGCCAGCAGAGAAGACAGGGCAACCAAAAACATTCAGTACTTC.